These T cell receptor beta chains were read from a single sample in a study of cytomegalovirus exposure and HLA in healthy donors. Repertoires were generated with immunoSEQ multiplex PCR, while TCRdb's copy carries only in-frame clones and drops some. Among approximately 140,000 clones, 50% to 75% were seen once, and the ten largest hold approximately 6.5%. Sequencing input: PBMCs. The origin of the receptors is a woman in her sixties in good health and CMV-seropositive. CDR3s include the opening cysteine and the closing phenylalanine or tryptophan. Fields, in order: J gene, clone size, D gene, V gene, CDR3 DNA, CDR3 protein. A D gene is named only where the DNA matches it firmly. Rows may omit the clone size; those that give it use once, few, many or a size class.

TRBJ2-5 . . TRBV7-7 TGTGCCAGCAGCTTAGTGCGGGGTGAGACCCAGTACTTC CASSLVRGETQYF
TRBJ2-7 . TRBD2 TRBV30 TGTGCCTGCACCGGGACTAGCGGGAGTTCCGAGCAGTACTTC CACTGTSGSSEQYF
TRBJ2-7 . TRBD1 TRBV29-1 TGCAGCGTCCTAGAGGACAGGGTGGGGCAGTACTTC CSVLEDRVGQYF
TRBJ1-5 . TRBD1 TRBV2 TGTGCCAGCAGTGAGACCTACGGACAGGGACAGCCCCAGCATTTT CASSETYGQGQPQHF
TRBJ2-5 . . TRBV29-1 TGCAGCGTTGAGGATTCCCTCAGCGGGCCCCCCCAAGAGACCCAGTACTTC CSVEDSLSGPPQETQYF
TRBJ2-5 few TRBD2 TRBV5-4 TGTGCCAGCAGCTTGGGGCGGGGGGTGTCAGAGACCCAGTACTTC CASSLGRGVSETQYF
TRBJ2-1 . TRBD2 TRBV28 TGTGCCAGCAGTTCTAGCGGGAGTAGTATCTACAATGAGCAGTTCTTC CASSSSGSSIYNEQFF
TRBJ2-2 . TRBD1 TRBV18 TGTGCCAGCTCACCACCGGGACAGAGGACCGGGGAGCTGTTTTTT CASSPPGQRTGELFF
TRBJ1-1 once TRBD1 TRBV28 TGTGCCAGCAGTTCGGACAGGGGGGACACTGAAGCTTTCTTT CASSSDRGDTEAFF
TRBJ2-2 . . TRBV6-5 TGTGCCAGCTCTCCCCCGGGGAACACCGGGGAGCTGTTTTTT CASSPPGNTGELFF
TRBJ1-6 . . TRBV9 TGTGCCAGCAGCGGGGAGGGGAGTTCACCCCTCCACTTT CASSGEGSSPLHF
TRBJ2-3 few TRBD1 TRBV5-1 TGCGCCAGCAGCTTGGGGACAGGGATCACAGATACGCAGTATTTT CASSLGTGITDTQYF
TRBJ2-7 . . TRBV5-1 TGCGCCAGCAGCTTCACCGGGACACAGACCTACGAGCAGTACTTC CASSFTGTQTYEQYF
TRBJ2-1 . TRBD1 TRBV6-1 TGTGCCAGCAGTGAAGGGACAGGGGAAATCAATGAGCAGTTCTTC CASSEGTGEINEQFF
TRBJ1-2 . TRBD1 TRBV7-8 TGTGCCAGCAGCTTACCGGGACAGAACTATGGCTACACCTTC CASSLPGQNYGYTF